Below, 17 T cell receptor beta chains from the same sample are listed, as sequenced in a study of spatial heterogeneity in lung cancer. The study, taken as a whole, reports: How many expanded intratumoral alpha and beta TCRs were present tracked the tumor mutation count, which was a count of nonsynonymous mutations.

Noted time point: sample taken at primary tumor resection. What these receptors recognize is not known. TCRdb fed the 5' RACE reads into MiXCR, producing one record per CDR3 protein. The top ten hold about 9.3% of the sample, which has tens of thousands of distinct CDR3 sequences, 5% to 7% seen once. Here the sequenced sample was lung tumor tissue, taken at surgery. Receptors originate from a male donor with early-stage non-small cell lung cancer.

The sample holds many counts of this clonotype. V and J are TRBV20-1 and TRBJ1-5; 7 nucleotides match TRBD1. The CDR3 runs 13 residues. Trimming cost V 7 bases and J 7 bases; bases outside gene matches: 10. The germline V gene has CDR1 DFQATT and CDR2 SNEGSKA (reference sequence). CDR3: CSVRRGPGQPQHF. The CDR3 coding sequence is TGCAGTGTCCGGAGGGGGCCGGGGCAGCCCCAGCATTTT.

This clonotype was observed at least ten times. This chain connects TRBV9 to TRBJ2-1; 10 bases agree with TRBD2. The CDR3 has 15 amino acids. V dropped 4 bases and J dropped 5; count of bases not matched to a gene: 6. The germline CDR1 and CDR2 sequences are SGDLS and YYNGEE. The CDR3 reads CASSPGLAQNNEQFF. CDR3 in DNA: TGTGCCAGCAGCCCGGGACTAGCGCAGAACAATGAGCAGTTCTTC.

This clonotype showed up many times. The chain links TRBV7-3 to TRBJ1-2; possibly TRBD1 for D (6 bases). V shed 5 bases and J shed 5 bases, with 21 bases lying between them. The CDR3 covers 16 residues. From germline, CDR1 is SGHTA and CDR2 FQGTGA. CDR3 sequence: CASSQSPGTNLYGYTF. The CDR3 DNA reads TGTGCCAGCAGCCAATCGCCCGGGACAAATTTATATGGCTACACCTTC.

This clonotype is medium-sized by share. The rearrangement uses TRBV9 and TRBJ1-1; D may be TRBD1 (5 bases). Trimming shortened V by 4 bases and J by 4 bases, and 14 bases separated the two germline ends. Per the germline V gene, CDR1 is SGDLS and CDR2 is YYNGEE. The CDR3 sequence is 14 residues long. The CDR3 sequence: CASSRAGVGTEAFF. The DNA of the CDR3 is TGTGCCAGCAGCCGAGCGGGGGTCGGCACTGAAGCTTTCTTT.

This clonotype was seen more than once but under ten times. The V and J genes are TRBV5-1 and TRBJ2-5; 8 positions agree with TRBD2. The junction had 13 bases not matched to a gene; V was cut back by 3 bases and J by 3 bases. Germline values: CDR1 SGHRS, CDR2 YFSETQ. CDR3 length: 17 amino acids. The CDR3 nucleotides are TGCGCCAGCAGCTACGGGACTAAGCGGGGGAACAAAGAGACCCAGTACTTC. This encodes CASSYGTKRGNKETQYF.

This clonotype was seen many times. V is TRBV6-5 and J is TRBJ1-1; weak D call: TRBD1 (5 bases). The CDR3 length is 14 residues. The ends were cut back, 5 bases at V and 4 bases at J, with 14 bases in the middle. Looked up from germline, CDR1 is MNHEY and CDR2 is SVGAGI. The CDR3 reads CASSPQMGGTEAFF. CDR3 bases: TGTGCCAGCAGTCCCCAAATGGGGGGCACTGAAGCTTTCTTT.

This clonotype was detected only a few times. The chain uses TRBV12-3 or TRBV12-4 and TRBJ2-1; the match to TRBD2 covers 10 bases. The CDR3 sequence is 14 residues long. Unmatched junction bases numbered 2, after V lost 3 bases and J lost 6 bases. The CDR3 loop is CASSFSSGGNEQFF. CDR3 sequence (DNA): TGTGCCAGCAGTTTCTCTAGCGGGGGCAATGAGCAGTTCTTC.

The gene calls are TRBV28 and TRBJ1-1; maybe TRBD1 (5 bases). Looked up from germline, CDR1 is MDHEN and CDR2 is SYDVKM. The CDR3 is 18 amino acids. The V and J ends lost 3 bases and 6 bases respectively, with 26 bases between them. The CDR3 sequence is CASSFGFLNARGAPEAFF. DNA of the CDR3: TGTGCCAGCAGTTTTGGGTTTTTGAACGCCCGCGGGGCTCCTGAAGCTTTCTTT.

This clonotype was seen a handful of times. The V and J genes are TRBV6-5 and TRBJ1-4; the D gene is possibly TRBD1 (6 bases). Germline V gene lookup returns CDR1 MNHEY and CDR2 SVGAGI. The CDR3 is made up of 14 amino acids. V was cut by 3 bases and J by 8 bases, with 13 bases left in between. CDR3 loop: CASSYKQGWEKLFF. As DNA, the CDR3 is TGTGCCAGCAGTTATAAACAGGGATGGGAAAAACTGTTTTTT.

This clonotype was detected ten times or more. The V and J genes are TRBV4-3 and TRBJ2-3; no firm D call. V was clipped by 1 base and J by 9 bases, with 17 bases between them. The CDR3 is made up of 15 amino acids. The germline V gene encodes CDR1 LGHNA and CDR2 YSLEER. The CDR3 region has the DNA TGCGCCAGCAGCCAAGTTGGTGGTCGCGTTCCCACGCAGTATTTT. Translated: CASSQVGGRVPTQYF.

As concerns this clonotype: This may stem from a read error, because a much larger clone lies one nucleotide away. The rearrangement links TRBV20-1 to TRBJ1-6; a weak D match, TRBD1 (6 bases). Trimming shortened V by 1 base and J by 8 bases, and 18 bases separated the two germline ends. The CDR3 totals 16 residues. CDR1 DFQATT and CDR2 SNEGSKA come from the germline V gene (reference sequence). CDR3 DNA: TGCAGTGCTAGAGTGCGGGGGGCCGATAGTTATTCACCCCTCCACTTT. Its translation is CSARVRGADSYSPLHF.

In its sample, this clonotype was seen many times. This chain connects TRBV24-1 to TRBJ2-3; possibly TRBD1 for D (6 bases). The CDR3 consists of 13 residues. Germline V lookup: CDR1 KGHDR, CDR2 SFDVKD. The V end lost 7 bases, the J end lost 3 bases, and 10 bases lay between the germline ends. The CDR3 DNA reads TGTGCCACCAGCGATACAGGGACAGATACGCAGTATTTT. Translation: CATSDTGTDTQYF.

To note about this clonotype: A much bigger clone sits one base away, suggesting this may be a read error. The CDR3 bases are TGTGTCAGCAGTTCAAATCGGGCTACAGGTGGTAATTCACCCCTCCACTTT. Its translation: CVSSSNRATGGNSPLHF. This sequence joins TRBV28 and TRBJ1-6; TRBD1 is a possible D gene (5 bases). The V gene's germline CDR1 is MDHEN and CDR2 SYDVKM. This CDR3 comprises 17 residues.

This clonotype was seen many times. The chain carries TRBV6-2 or TRBV6-3 and TRBJ2-2; 8 positions match TRBD1. CDR1 is MNHEY and CDR2 is SVGEGT in the germline V gene. V gave up 4 bases and J gave up 1 base; unmatched junction bases: 5. The CDR3 consists of 16 residues. CDR3 residues: CASSLLGTGNTGELFF. CDR3 coding DNA: TGTGCCAGCAGTTTATTGGGGACAGGGAACACCGGGGAGCTGTTTTTT.

This clonotype was recorded at least ten times. The chain employs TRBV20-1 and TRBJ2-7, with 12 bases aligning to TRBD2. V was pared by 6 bases and J by 4 bases, with 7 bases of the junction left unmatched. Germline assignment: CDR1 DFQATT and CDR2 SNEGSKA (reference sequence). CDR3 length: 14 amino acids. CDR3 loop: CSAPSLAGGYEQYF. The DNA of the CDR3 is TGCAGTGCACCCTCACTAGCGGGAGGTTACGAGCAGTACTTC.

In the case of this clonotype: This may be a read error: a much more frequent sequence differs by one nucleotide. The chain has TRBV28 and TRBJ1-6; no reliable D call. Germline V lookup: CDR1 MDHEN, CDR2 SYDVKM. The CDR3 runs 14 residues. CDR3 coding DNA: TGTGCCAACAGTTTGTTGGCGGGGAATTCACCCCTCCACTTT. This encodes CANSLLAGNSPLHF.

Judged by abundance, this clonotype is medium-sized. This rearrangement joins TRBV5-6 to TRBJ2-3; tentative D call: TRBD2 (6 bases). V was cut by 2 bases and J by 5 bases, with 15 bases left in between. This CDR3 is built from 15 residues. In germline, CDR1 is SGHDT, CDR2 YYEEEE. In DNA form, the CDR3 reads TGTGCCAGCAGCTTTACGCGGGGCCATCGAGATACGCAGTATTTT. Its protein is CASSFTRGHRDTQYF.